The clone carrying this T cell receptor beta chain was picked up many times. Its cognate antigen is unknown. This CDR3 spans 16 amino acids. J lost 0 bases, V lost 5 bases, and 7 bases had no gene match. Germline CDR1 and CDR2: SGHTA and FQGNSA. TCRdb processed the reads anew with MiXCR; each CDR3 protein has one entry. The table has a few hundred thousand distinct CDR3 sequences, 15% to 20% seen once. This specimen comes from a study of T cell repertoires in cytomegalovirus infection. Study-level background: From public TCR beta signatures came an indication of both CMV infection and matching HLA type. Overall study results and limits: Based on cumulative public TCR beta family frequency, carriers of CMV plus the relevant HLA were identified. There were HLA-C-restricted CMV-specific TCR beta clonotypes dominating the ex vivo response.

The sequence derives from a human donor in good health (CMV status not recorded). Some clones in this sample may be carry-over from other donors' samples. The chain is built from TRBV7-2 and TRBJ2-3; 8 bases are a match to TRBD1. Sample: PBMCs. CDR3 amino acids: CASSVTGGLSTDTQYF. The DNA for the CDR3 is TGTGCCAGCAGCGTAACAGGGGGACTCAGCACAGATACGCAGTATTTT. The whole variable domain, filled in from reference TRBV7-2 and TRBJ2-3, reads GAGVSQSPSNKVTEKGKDVELRCDPISGHTALYWYRQSLGQGLEFLIYFQGNSAPDKSGLPSDRFSAERTGGSVSTLTIQRTQQEDSAVYLCASSVTGGLSTDTQYFGPGTRLTVL.